This T cell receptor (beta chain) was observed in a study of cytomegalovirus exposure and HLA in healthy donors. The donors were in the approximately 130-subject validation cohort, distinct from the approximately 610-subject first cohort. As regards this clone: Antigen: not known.

The study, taken as a whole, reports: A classifier reportedly called cytomegalovirus status with high sensitivity and specificity.

Trimming took 3 bases from V and 6 from J, leaving 15 bases between them. The germline V gene encodes CDR1 LNHDA and CDR2 SQIVND (reference sequence). The CDR3 extends over 15 amino acids. Sequenced by immunoSEQ multiplex PCR; TCRdb stores in-frame clones only, minus some. The sample has about 260,000 clones, about 92% seen once. This sequence originates from a woman in her 30s in good health and CMV-seronegative. The V call is TRBV19, the J call TRBJ2-1; a possible D gene is TRBD1 (6 bases). The sample was PBMCs. The CDR3 spells CASSINWGQGNEQFF. CDR3 nucleotides: TGTGCCAGTAGTATCAATTGGGGGCAGGGCAATGAGCAGTTCTTC.